This T cell receptor beta chain was captured by sequencing in a study of human T cells and chemical hapten exposure. On the study more broadly: A patient group, mainly female, showed alopecia areata, totalis or universalis.

A word on this clonotype: No antigen is known for it.

Study-wide results and limits: PT1 expanded TCR numbers tracked positively with patch test score. Significantly greater numbers of large CDR3 similarity clusters came from expanded TCRs than from controls.

Time point denoted: patch test 1, 2 weeks after DPC sensitization. Treatment specified: therapeutic diphenylcyclopropenone sensitization with weekly scalp DPC. Each cDNA molecule in the library carried unique molecular identifiers. One entry per CDR3 protein, called by TCRdb with MiXCR from the RACE reads. The sample lists roughly 180,000 distinct CDR3 sequences, about 22% occurring once. The source is a woman aged 45-60 years with alopecia areata. Some clones in this sample may be carry-over from other donors' samples. The sample here was whole blood, taken in connection with sensitization to the hapten diphenylcyclopropenone (DPC).

The CDR3, as DNA: TGTGCCAGCAGCTTAGAACCCATGAACACTGAAGCTTTCTTT. Translated, it gives CASSLEPMNTEAFF. V usage is TRBV11-1 and J usage is TRBJ1-1, with D uncertain. This CDR3 has 14 amino acids. Trimming removed 1 base from V and 0 bases from J, with 6 bases in between. Germline V gene lookup returns CDR1 SGHAT and CDR2 FQDESV (reference sequence).